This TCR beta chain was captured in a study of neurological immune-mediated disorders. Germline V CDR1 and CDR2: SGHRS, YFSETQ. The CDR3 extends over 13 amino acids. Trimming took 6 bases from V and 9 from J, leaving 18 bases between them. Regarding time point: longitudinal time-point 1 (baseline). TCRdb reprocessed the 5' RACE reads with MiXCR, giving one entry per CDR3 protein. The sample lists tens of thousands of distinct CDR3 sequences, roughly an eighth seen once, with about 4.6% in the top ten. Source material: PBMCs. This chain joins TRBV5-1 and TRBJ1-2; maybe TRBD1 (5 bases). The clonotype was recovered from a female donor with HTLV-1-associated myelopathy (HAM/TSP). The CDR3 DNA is TGCGCCAGCACACCCGGGACGGACAATAGCTACACCTTC. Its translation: CASTPGTDNSYTF.